This is a list of T cell receptor beta chains from one sample in a study of OX40 agonist ivuxolimab in advanced cancers. Sequenced by immunoSEQ multiplex PCR; TCRdb stores in-frame clones only, minus some. The sample lists some 78,000 clones, 70% to 90% seen once, with around 0.5% in the top ten. The sample was CD4+ or CD8+ T cells sorted from blood, taken in a trial of the OX40 agonist ivuxolimab. The receptors were sampled from an adult with an advanced solid tumor such as melanoma, head and neck, liver or kidney cancer. Both conserved end residues are part of each CDR3. The D gene is left open where the match is weak. Clone size is shown for a subset of rows, as once, few, many or a class of expanded clone.

TRBJ1-1 . . TRBV15 TGTGCCACCAGCAGAAGGACAGCAGCCTCGGGGGGCCCTGAAGCTTTCTTT CATSRRTAASGGPEAFF
TRBJ2-7 . once TRBV12-5 TGTGCTAGTGGTCCACCCCCTAGGGGCCCCAGCTCCTACGAGCAGTACTTC CASGPPPRGPSSYEQYF
TRBJ2-1 TRBD2 . TRBV5-1 TGCGCCAGCAGCTTCAGCGGGGGATCCTACAATGAGCAGTTCTTC CASSFSGGSYNEQFF
TRBJ1-1 TRBD1 . TRBV5-1 TGCGCCAGCAGCTTGGGACAGGGGACGGGTGAAGCTTTCTTT CASSLGQGTGEAFF
TRBJ2-5 TRBD2 once TRBV18 TGTGCCAGCTCGTCGGGAGGAGAGACCCAGTACTTC CASSSGGETQYF
TRBJ1-2 TRBD1 once TRBV5-6 TGTGCCAGCAGCCGCGGGACAGATTATTTCTATGGCTACACCTTC CASSRGTDYFYGYTF
TRBJ2-5 TRBD1 . TRBV5-6 TGTGCCAGCAGCACAGGACAGGGGCAAGAGACCCAGTACTTC CASSTGQGQETQYF
TRBJ2-2 TRBD1 . TRBV18 TGTGCCAGCTCACCTGGACAGGGGGGACACACCGGGGAGCTGTTTTTT CASSPGQGGHTGELFF
TRBJ1-2 . . TRBV18 TGTGCCAGCTCACCACCGTCGGCAAATAACTATGGCTACACCTTC CASSPPSANNYGYTF
TRBJ2-5 . . TRBV7-7 TGTGCTAGCAGCTTAGTTTGGGGAGAGACCCAGTACTTC CASSLVWGETQYF
TRBJ1-3 . . TRBV6-1 TGTGCCAGCAGTGAAGTCAGGGGCAGAAACACCATATATTTT CASSEVRGRNTIYF
TRBJ2-3 . . TRBV27 TGTGCCAGCAGCCCGTGGGGGGCTCAAAGCACAGATACGCAGTATTTT CASSPWGAQSTDTQYF
TRBJ2-7 . . TRBV10-3 TGTGCCATCAGTGAGTCAGGGGAGCAGTACTTC CAISESGEQYF
TRBJ2-3 . . TRBV20-1 TGCAGTGCTAGCGGGGGAGATACGCAGTATTTT CSASGGDTQYF
TRBJ2-3 . . TRBV6-5 TGTGCCAGCAGGCAAGTAGAGGCAGATACGCAGTATTTT CASRQVEADTQYF
TRBJ2-3 . . TRBV4-2 TGTGCCAGCAGCCAAGTATCTTTTGGGGTCGGGCCAGATACGCAGTATTTT CASSQVSFGVGPDTQYF
TRBJ2-1 . . TRBV10-3 TGTGCCATCAGTGTTGAAAGGTTCTACAATGAGCAGTTCTTC CAISVERFYNEQFF
TRBJ2-5 . . TRBV5-1 TGCGCCAGCAGCGGGGGCGGGACCCAACAAGAGACCCAGTACTTC CASSGGGTQQETQYF
TRBJ1-5 . . TRBV18 TGTGCCAGCTCACCCGACCGCAATCAGCCCCAGCATTTT CASSPDRNQPQHF
TRBJ2-1 . . TRBV6-1 TGTGCCAGTTTTCTGCGGGGCGGTGAGCAGTTCTTC CASFLRGGEQFF
TRBJ2-1 . . TRBV5-1 TGCGCCAGCAGCTTGGAGGGAGCCAATGAGCAGTTCTTC CASSLEGANEQFF
TRBJ1-2 . . TRBV5-6 TGTGCCAGCAGCCAGACGGACTATGGCTACACCTTC CASSQTDYGYTF
TRBJ2-1 TRBD1 . TRBV13 TGTGCCAGCAGCGCTCCCTGGACAGGGGAATCCTACAATGAGCAGTTCTTC CASSAPWTGESYNEQFF
TRBJ2-1 TRBD1 . TRBV9 TGTGCCAGCAGCGTAATGGGACAGACTAATGAGCAGTTCTTC CASSVMGQTNEQFF
TRBJ1-6 . . TRBV13 TGTGCCAGCAGCCAGGAGGGGACTCTTCCTTCACCCCTCCACTTT CASSQEGTLPSPLHF
TRBJ1-2 TRBD1 . TRBV18 TGTGCCAGCTCACCGAGGACAGGGGGAAACTATGGCTACACCTTC CASSPRTGGNYGYTF
TRBJ1-2 . few TRBV7-9 TGTGCCAGCTCCGGGGAGTGGGAGTATGGCTACACCTTC CASSGEWEYGYTF
TRBJ1-2 TRBD1 few TRBV6-4 TGTGCCAGCAGTGACTCGAACAGGGGGAGCGGCTACACCTTC CASSDSNRGSGYTF
TRBJ1-1 . . TRBV18 TGTGCCAGCTCACTCGCGGGGGGGGGCATGATGAACACTGAAGCTTTCTTT CASSLAGGGMMNTEAFF
TRBJ2-5 TRBD2 . TRBV11-1 TGTGCCAGCAGTAGACTAGCGGTAAACGAAGAGACCCAGTACTTC CASSRLAVNEETQYF
TRBJ1-1 . . TRBV2 TGTGCCAGCTCAGGCGCACTCAACACTGAAGCTTTCTTT CASSGALNTEAFF
TRBJ1-4 . . TRBV18 TGTGCCAGCTCACCCTCGGTCGGAACTAATGAAAAACTGTTTTTT CASSPSVGTNEKLFF
TRBJ1-2 . . TRBV19 TGTGCCTCCGGGAAAAGGACACCCGATCCTAACTATGGCTACACCTTC CASGKRTPDPNYGYTF